This T cell receptor (beta chain) was sequenced for a study of T cell responses to AZD1222 COVID-19 vaccine. General study findings and limits: Spike was spanned by vaccine-associated CD4 TCRs, which were dominant at 160-218 and 743-854.

The V and J ends lost 0 bases and 2 bases, in that order; junction bases with no gene match: 16. Germline-derived CDR1 and CDR2 are MGHRA and YSYEKL. The CDR3 runs to 21 residues. Libraries were prepared by immunoSEQ multiplex PCR; TCRdb keeps only in-frame clonotypes and omits some of them. The data show about 60,000 clones, approximately 82% seen once. The table lists this clone with a few counts. Its antigen is not known. V is TRBV4-1 and J is TRBJ2-3, with 11 bases identical to TRBD2. The sequence derives from an adult in good health. Sequences were derived from peripheral blood, sampled on day 0 of AZD1222 vaccination. The CDR3 loop reads CASSQDSLSSGRGPNTDTQYF. The CDR3 coding sequence is TGCGCCAGCAGCCAAGATAGTCTGAGTAGCGGGAGGGGTCCAAACACAGATACGCAGTATTTT.